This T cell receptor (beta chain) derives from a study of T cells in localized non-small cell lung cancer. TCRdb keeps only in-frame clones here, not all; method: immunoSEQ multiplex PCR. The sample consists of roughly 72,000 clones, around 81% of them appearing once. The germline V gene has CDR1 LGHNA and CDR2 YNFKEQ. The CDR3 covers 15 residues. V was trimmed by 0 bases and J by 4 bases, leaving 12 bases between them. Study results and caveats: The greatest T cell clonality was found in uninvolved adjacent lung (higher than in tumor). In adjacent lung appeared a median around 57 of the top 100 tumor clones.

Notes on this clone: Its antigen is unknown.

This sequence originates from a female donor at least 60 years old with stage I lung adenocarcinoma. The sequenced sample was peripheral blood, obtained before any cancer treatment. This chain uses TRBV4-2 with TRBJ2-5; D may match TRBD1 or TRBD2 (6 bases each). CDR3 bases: TGTGCCAGCAGCCAAGATGCGGGACACCCAGAGACCCAGTACTTC. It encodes CASSQDAGHPETQYF.